The 18 T cell receptor beta chains in this list originate from one sample, sequenced in a study of a mutant IDH1 vaccine in newly diagnosed glioma. Their antigens are not known. Sequencing used immunoSEQ multiplex PCR; TCRdb keeps in-frame clones, though not all of them. This sample has around 57,000 clones, with roughly 90% found just once. Time point described: week 11, during vaccination. Every single dose of the vaccine, 300 ug of mutant IDH1 20-mer peptide, came with topical imiquimod. The sequencing here drew on PBMCs, taken from a glioma patient whose treatment included an IDH1 peptide vaccine. These receptors came from a man in his forties with glioma.

This clone has just one count. The chain combines TRBV9 with TRBJ1-1; D gene uncertain. The length of the CDR3 is 15 residues. V lost 0 bases, J lost 1 base, and 10 bases lay in between. Looked up from germline, CDR1 is SGDLS and CDR2 is YYNGEE. CDR3 residues: CASSVDPQRNTEAFF. The CDR3 region has the DNA TGTGCCAGCAGCGTAGACCCTCAGCGGAACACTGAAGCTTTCTTT. The whole variable domain, remainder taken from reference TRBV9 and TRBJ1-1, is DSGVTQTPKHLITATGQRVTLRCSPRSGDLSVYWYQQSLDQGLQFLIQYYNGEERAKGNILERFSAQQFPDLHSELNLSSLELGDSALYFCASSVDPQRNTEAFFGQGTRLTVV.

The chain employs TRBV5-6 and TRBJ2-2; D gene unclear. With 4 bases removed from V and 7 bases from J, the gap between germline ends came to 8 bases. The CDR3 contains 12 residues. Germline assignment: CDR1 SGHDT and CDR2 YYEEEE. The CDR3 is CASSPYHGELFF. DNA for the CDR3: TGTGCCAGCAGCCCTTACCACGGGGAGCTGTTTTTT.

The chain has TRBV30 and TRBJ2-2; possibly TRBD1 for D (5 bases). This CDR3 region has 14 residues. Germline V gives CDR1 GTSNPN, CDR2 SVGIG (reference sequence). The CDR3 bases are TGTACTCTCAGGGCGCACCCGAACACCGGGGAGCTGTTTTTT. Amino acid sequence: CTLRAHPNTGELFF.

There are a few counts of this clone. V and J are TRBV5-4 and TRBJ2-5, with 8 bases lining up with TRBD2. The CDR3 consists of 15 residues. Germline V gives CDR1 SGHNT, CDR2 YYREEE (reference sequence). V shed 4 bases, J shed 4 bases, and the junction held 9 bases outside the gene matches. CDR3 DNA sequence: TGTGCCAGCAGCACGGGGGGGGGATCCTTAGAGACCCAGTACTTC. Encoded protein: CASSTGGGSLETQYF.

This chain connects TRBV5-6 to TRBJ2-7, with D tentatively TRBD2 (7 bases). V lost 0 bases, J lost 1 base, and 14 bases lay in between. Germline CDR1 is SGHDT and CDR2 is YYEEEE. The CDR3 extends over 16 amino acids. This CDR3 is CASSLEGGQRSYEQYF. In DNA, the CDR3 is TGTGCCAGCAGCTTGGAGGGGGGGCAGAGATCCTACGAGCAGTACTTC.

This chain joins TRBV5-1 and TRBJ2-3, with D possibly TRBD2 on 5 matching bases. Germline values: CDR1 SGHRS, CDR2 YFSETQ. This CDR3 spans 14 amino acids. Trimming cost V 0 bases and J 3 bases, with 8 bases left between them. CDR3 DNA: TGCGCCAGCAGCTTGGAGGGCGGGACAGATACGCAGTATTTT. Translating gives CASSLEGGTDTQYF. Based on the CDR3 plus reference TRBV5-1 and TRBJ2-3, the full variable domain is KAGVTQTPRYLIKTRGQQVTLSCSPISGHRSVSWYQQTPGQGLQFLFEYFSETQRNKGNFPGRFSGRQFSNSRSEMNVSTLELGDSALYLCASSLEGGTDTQYFGPGTRLTVL.

This clone was seen a handful of times. The chain uses TRBV5-1 and TRBJ2-5, with 16 bases lining up with TRBD2. The V segment lost 5 bases and the J segment 3 bases; nucleotides outside the gene matches: 10. This CDR3 spans 18 amino acids. CDR1 SGHRS and CDR2 YFSETQ come from the germline V gene. In nucleotides, the CDR3 is TGCGCCAGCAGTTCCGGGACTAGCGGGGGGGCGCCGAAAGAGACCCAGTACTTC. It translates to CASSSGTSGGAPKETQYF.

V gene TRBV7-9 combines with J gene TRBJ2-2; D is possibly TRBD2 (6 bases). V was clipped by 5 bases and J by 1 base, with 11 bases between them. CDR1 and CDR2 from the germline V gene are SEHNR and FQNEAQ (reference sequence). The CDR3 length is 15 residues. CDR3 DNA sequence: TGTGCCAGCAGCCCTTACGGGGGGAACACCGGGGAGCTGTTTTTT. This encodes CASSPYGGNTGELFF.

The chain joins TRBV11-2 to TRBJ1-5, with 10 bases identical to TRBD1. The CDR3 has 15 residues. Germline assignment: CDR1 SGHAT and CDR2 FQNNGV. Trimming removed 6 bases from V and 7 bases from J; junction bases left unmatched: 9. The CDR3 loop is CASSLMGTGEQPQHF. As DNA, the CDR3 is TGTGCCAGCAGTTTGATGGGGACAGGGGAACAGCCCCAGCATTTT.

The rearrangement joins TRBV19 to TRBJ2-1; 10 nucleotides match TRBD1. CDR1 is LNHDA, CDR2 SQIVND, per germline (reference sequence). The CDR3 is 16 residues long. With V trimmed by 6 bases and J by 5 bases, 10 bases remained unmatched. For the CDR3, the DNA is TGTGCCAGTAGCGAGTTTCGGGACAGGGGTCACAATGAGCAGTTCTTC. Protein: CASSEFRDRGHNEQFF.

V and J are TRBV25-1 and TRBJ2-1; D call uncertain. V gave up 3 bases and J gave up 10 bases, with 13 bases separating them. CDR1 and CDR2 (germline): MGHDK, SYGVNS. The CDR3 is made up of 13 amino acids. CDR3: CASSETGLGEQFF. The CDR3 nucleotides read TGTGCCAGCAGTGAGACCGGGCTCGGCGAGCAGTTCTTC.

This sequence joins TRBV5-5 and TRBJ2-5; no firm D call. Trimming took off 4 bases at V and 7 bases at J, with 14 bases between the two ends. CDR3 length: 13 amino acids. Germline CDR1 reads SGHKS; CDR2 reads YYEKEE (reference sequence). The CDR3, as DNA: TGTGCCAGCAGCCCGGACGGACCACGGACCCAGTACTTC. Protein: CASSPDGPRTQYF.

The chain links TRBV4-3 to TRBJ1-1; unclear D gene. The CDR3 length is 13 residues. The V gene's germline CDR1 is LGHNA and CDR2 YSLEER. V gave up 6 bases and J gave up 2 bases, with 10 bases separating them. The CDR3 is CASRNMGNTEAFF. The CDR3 coding sequence is TGCGCCAGCAGAAACATGGGAAACACTGAAGCTTTCTTT.

This chain links TRBV5-1 with TRBJ1-4; D may be TRBD1 (5 bases). The CDR3 totals 17 residues. Germline V lookup: CDR1 SGHRS, CDR2 YFSETQ. V lost 3 bases to trimming and J lost 5 bases, with 20 bases between them. CDR3: CASSWGRDSTENEKLFF. Written as DNA, the CDR3 is TGCGCCAGCAGCTGGGGCCGGGACTCGACCGAGAATGAAAAACTGTTTTTT.

V gene TRBV28 combines with J gene TRBJ1-5; D uncertain. V was trimmed by 6 bases and J by 0 bases, leaving 18 bases between them. The germline V gene encodes CDR1 MDHEN and CDR2 SYDVKM. CDR3 length equals 17 residues. Written as DNA, the CDR3 is TGTGCCAGCAGCACCCGCCGAGGCAGATATAGCAATCAGCCCCAGCATTTT. Its protein product is CASSTRRGRYSNQPQHF.

The chain employs TRBV7-9 and TRBJ2-5; 7 bases agree with TRBD2. Trimming removed 5 bases from V and 5 bases from J; junction bases left unmatched: 8. Germline CDR1 and CDR2: SEHNR and FQNEAQ (reference sequence). The CDR3 sequence is 14 residues long. DNA for the CDR3: TGTGCCAGCAGCCCGACCACTAGCGCGGAGACCCAGTACTTC. Translating it yields CASSPTTSAETQYF.

The rearrangement links TRBV28 to TRBJ1-2; D unresolved. The CDR3 totals 11 residues. Per germline, CDR1 MDHEN and CDR2 SYDVKM. V dropped 6 bases and J dropped 1 base, with 3 bases sitting between them. CDR3 amino acids: CASRINYGYTF. The CDR3 DNA sequence: TGTGCCAGCAGGATTAACTATGGCTACACCTTC.

The CDR3 protein is CASSSITADRGRETQYF. DNA for the CDR3: TGTGCCAGTAGTAGCATAACCGCCGACAGGGGCCGGGAGACCCAGTACTTC. The chain recombines TRBV19 with TRBJ2-5, with 8 nucleotides matching TRBD1. With V trimmed by 4 bases and J by 5 bases, 15 bases remained unmatched. The germline gives CDR1 LNHDA, CDR2 SQIVND (reference sequence). CDR3 length: 17 amino acids. Full variable domain (missing parts from reference TRBV19 and TRBJ2-5): DGGITQSPKYLFRKEGQNVTLSCEQNLNHDAMYWYRQDPGQGLRLIYYSQIVNDFQKGDIAEGYSVSREKKESFPLTVTSAQKNPTAFYLCASSSITADRGRETQYFGPGTRLLVL.